This T cell receptor (beta chain) was identified in a study of cytomegalovirus exposure and HLA in healthy donors. With respect to this clone: The antigen is undetermined. The identical CDR3 is also encoded by other nucleotide sequences in the sample.

Trimming shortened V by 0 bases and J by 0 bases, and 12 bases separated the two germline ends. The CDR3 contains 16 residues. Germline CDR1 reads MGHRA; CDR2 reads YSYEKL. The study ran its PCR with 60 Vbeta and 13 Jbeta primers. Produced via immunoSEQ multiplex PCR; TCRdb's table is partial and in-frame only. The table lists 150,000 to 200,000 clones, under 9.5% of them singletons. Study findings and constraints: The likely explanation for a cluster of highly shared sequence variants was sequencing artifact.

V gene TRBV4-1 combines with J gene TRBJ2-7, with TRBD2 as a possible D gene (6 bases). Sequenced material: PBMCs. This TCR was recovered from a woman aged 25-40 years in good health and CMV-seropositive. The CDR3 sequence is CASSQELLAISYEQYF. In DNA, the CDR3 is TGCGCCAGCAGCCAAGAGCTGCTAGCGATCTCCTACGAGCAGTACTTC.